This T cell receptor (beta chain) came from a study of cytomegalovirus exposure and HLA in healthy donors. The CDR3 covers 15 residues. With 2 bases removed from V and 2 bases from J, the gap between germline ends came to 13 bases. In germline, CDR1 is SGHDT, CDR2 YYEEEE. Here immunoSEQ multiplex PCR was the method, and the copy in TCRdb shows in-frame clones only, minus some. This sample has around 190,000 clones; about 83% occur once, and the top ten carry 1.4% to 1.5%. Specimen: PBMCs. This sequence originates from a woman under 30 in good health and CMV-seronegative. This chain links TRBV5-6 with TRBJ2-5; TRBD2 is a possible D gene (5 bases). As DNA, the CDR3 is TGTGCCAGCAGCTTTTTGAGGGAGTCTCAAGAGACCCAGTACTTC. It encodes CASSFLRESQETQYF.